This TCR beta chain is from a study of CD8 T cells in ankylosing spondylitis (TCRdb year 2017). Regarding the research as a whole: The study set out to find disease-linked TCR variants by profiling T cell receptor beta repertoires in ankylosing spondylitis patients and healthy donors. Peripheral blood was sampled, and synovial fluid was additionally collected from ankylosing spondylitis patients. The full study cohort was made up of 25 ankylosing spondylitis patients and fewer than 120 healthy donors.

The investigation overall reported the following: Some motif variants were previously reported in synovial fluid and blood of reactive arthritis patients, suggesting common disease-initiation mechanisms. In peripheral blood, the disease-linked clones were found at relatively low frequencies and had a CD8+ phenotype. The disease-linked clones were reported as significantly enriched in matched synovial fluid samples from ankylosing spondylitis patients. A TCR beta motif of about eight highly homologous amino acid variants appeared characteristic of blood from ankylosing spondylitis patients.

These reads were obtained on an Illumina HiSeq 2500. TCR beta libraries were prepared by quantitative 5'-RACE with molecular barcodes. The authors' analysis ran thus. Disease-linked TCR variants were identified with a new computational method built on a probabilistic model of VDJ rearrangement. TCRdb's own reprocessing of the public reads used fastp at Q25 and MiXCR and kept productive beta chains. Rows are unified per CDR3 protein, each entry keeping the most common DNA and genes. The V and J calls here are based on TCRdb, not the publication. This sample has around 53,000 distinct CDR3 sequences in its table, and less than 8.5% of those were observed once. The ten largest clones add up to approximately 8.5% of the sample. The V and J ends are trimmed by 3 bases and 5 bases, leaving 7 bases between them. Including the terminal cysteine and phenylalanine, the CDR3 comprises 11 residues. Of the read, only the CDR3 DNA is kept; its 33 bases are in frame from base 1. Looking up the germline V gene (reference sequence) yields CDR1 GTSNPN and CDR2 SVGIG.

This clonotype was seen repeatedly, ten times or more. Its recognized antigen is unknown. One base away there is no much larger clone; base qualities are not given. The rearranged segments are TRBV30 and TRBJ1-2; the best D guess is TRBD1, with 6 bases matching. Specimen: blood, either unsorted or a sorted T cell fraction (not recorded which). This TCR was sampled from a female donor with ankylosing spondylitis or in good health (not recorded which). The CDR3 protein is CAWSQGYGYTF. At the DNA level, the sequence is TGTGCCTGGAGCCAGGGGTATGGCTACACCTTC.